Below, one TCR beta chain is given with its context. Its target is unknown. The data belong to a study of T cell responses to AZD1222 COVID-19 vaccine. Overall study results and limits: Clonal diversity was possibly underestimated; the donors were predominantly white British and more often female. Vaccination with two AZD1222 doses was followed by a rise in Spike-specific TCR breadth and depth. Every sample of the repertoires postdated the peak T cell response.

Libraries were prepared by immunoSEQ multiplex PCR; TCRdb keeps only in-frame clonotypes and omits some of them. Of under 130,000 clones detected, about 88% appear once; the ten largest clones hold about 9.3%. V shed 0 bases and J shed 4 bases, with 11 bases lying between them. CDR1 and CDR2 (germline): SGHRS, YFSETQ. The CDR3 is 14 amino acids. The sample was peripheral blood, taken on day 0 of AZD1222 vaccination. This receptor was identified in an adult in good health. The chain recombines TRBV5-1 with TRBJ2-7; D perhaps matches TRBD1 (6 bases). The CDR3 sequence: CASSLAGVQYEQYF. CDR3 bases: TGCGCCAGCAGCTTGGCAGGGGTACAATACGAGCAGTACTTC.